The rows below give T cell receptor beta chains drawn from one sample of a study of technical replicates of blood from several donors. The table came from immunoSEQ multiplex PCR; TCRdb's copy has only in-frame clones and leaves some out. This table has over 55,000 clones, around 87% appearing once. What was sequenced was PBMCs. The receptor set was obtained from a human donor in good health. Some clones in this sample may be carry-over from other donors' samples. The CDR3 runs from the conserved cysteine through the conserved F or W. Each record gives: D gene, J gene, V gene, CDR3 protein. D genes are given only for firm matches.

>NA|TRBJ1-1|TRBV9
CASTPFEFTEAFF
>TRBD2|TRBJ2-7|TRBV4-1
CASSQVILAGYEQYF
>TRBD1|TRBJ1-5|TRBV7-9
CASSSGGPDSNQPQHF
>NA|TRBJ2-7|TRBV5-6
CASSSSYEQYF
>NA|TRBJ2-7|TRBV10-3
CAISETYEQYF
>NA|TRBJ2-7|TRBV7-6
CASSLGSSARFYEQYF
>NA|TRBJ2-3|TRBV29-1
CSARQMTSTDTQYF
>NA|TRBJ2-5|TRBV7-8
CASQYPGLQETQYF
>NA|TRBJ1-2|TRBV2
CASSESDTNYGYTF
>NA|TRBJ1-1|TRBV5-6
CASSLGTVATEAFF
>NA|TRBJ2-3|TRBV19
CASSKLSGLRTDTQYF
>TRBD2|TRBJ2-1|TRBV29-1
CSVEDIRGGNNEQFF
>TRBD1|TRBJ1-1|TRBV4-3
CASSQDTGGPEAFF
>TRBD1|TRBJ2-5|TRBV25-1
CASSAGGSLRETQYF
>NA|TRBJ1-3|TRBV9
CASSFAFGGAAGNTIYF
>TRBD1|TRBJ1-1|TRBV25-1
CASSDRDRNTEAFF
>NA|TRBJ2-7|TRBV5-5
CASSLSGARYEQYF
>TRBD2|TRBJ2-3|TRBV7-2
CASRKRVPSGGATDTQYF
>TRBD1|TRBJ2-7|TRBV27
CASSPGTGSHYEQYF
>NA|TRBJ2-3|TRBV9
CASSPRGGFTDTQYF
>NA|TRBJ1-2|TRBV9
CASSGGDSRPTF
>NA|TRBJ2-1|TRBV5-3
CARSFGRGGEQFF
>TRBD2|TRBJ2-5|TRBV5-1
CASSPGLAGASETQYF
>NA|TRBJ2-1|TRBV6-1
CASRRAGSSYNEQFF
>NA|TRBJ2-2|TRBV5-4
CASSPGSLGSTGELFF
>TRBD1|TRBJ2-7|TRBV4-3
CASSQRQGAYEQYF
>NA|TRBJ1-1|TRBV6-5
CASSTDVVGEAFF
>TRBD1|TRBJ2-5|TRBV7-2
CASSVAGTGRGFETQYF
>TRBD2|TRBJ2-5|TRBV5-1
CASSNGIAGETQYF
>NA|TRBJ2-7|TRBV2
CASSLLQGSNEQYF
>NA|TRBJ2-2|TRBV7-7
CASSLSGRGQLFF
>NA|TRBJ2-1|TRBV5-6
CASNFPQVPNEQFF
>NA|TRBJ2-3|TRBV9
CASSVGERRGTDTQYF
>NA|TRBJ1-1|TRBV10-3
CAISELRTDQNTEAFF
>NA|TRBJ2-1|TRBV21-1
CANWQRGYHLVSYNEQFF
>TRBD2|TRBJ2-5|TRBV6-1
CASSGIAGGGETQYF
>NA|TRBJ2-2|TRBV6-5
CASSYSVGELFF
>TRBD2|TRBJ2-1|TRBV2
CASSRTSGSSDEQFF
>TRBD2|TRBJ2-7|TRBV7-9
CASSPRGSSGIPYEQYF
>NA|TRBJ2-7|TRBV2
CASSRPDSYEQYF
>NA|TRBJ1-6|TRBV4-1
CASSQEAGASSPLHF
>TRBD2|TRBJ2-7|TRBV7-7
CASEGREAGEQYF
>TRBD1|TRBJ1-1|TRBV29-1
CSVRTGVGTEAFF
>TRBD2|TRBJ2-3|TRBV28
CASSLGGGADTQYF
>TRBD2|TRBJ2-7|TRBV11-2
CASSFVSGRAEEQYF
>NA|TRBJ2-7|TRBV21-1
CASSKNIRREDCGLYEQYF
>NA|TRBJ1-5|TRBV18
CASSPGVVSNQPQHF
>NA|TRBJ2-2|TRBV14
CASSQQSAGELFF
>TRBD2|TRBJ2-2|TRBV4-1
CASRVIGGGRSTGELFF
>TRBD2|TRBJ2-7|TRBV30
CAVGGSGRDEQYF
>NA|TRBJ1-4|TRBV4-3
CASSQDRMRLINEKLFF
>TRBD1|TRBJ1-6|TRBV27
CASSWGQPNSPLHF
>TRBD1|TRBJ2-1|TRBV9
CASSVQGQGISYNEQFF